The 32 T cell receptor beta chains presented below share a single source sample, sequenced in a study of a mutant IDH1 vaccine in newly diagnosed glioma. Their specific antigens are unknown. Stated time point: week 11, during vaccination. One vaccine dose held 300 ug of mutant IDH1 20-mer peptide and came with topical imiquimod. The repertoire was sequenced with immunoSEQ multiplex PCR; TCRdb's copy has only in-frame clones and lacks some. The sample has about 30,000 clones, 60% to 80% seen once. The sample in question was PBMCs, obtained from a glioma patient whose treatment included an IDH1 peptide vaccine. These receptors all come from a man aged 25 to 40 with glioma.

J is TRBJ2-7 and V is TRBV27; D not resolved. Germline V CDR1 and CDR2: MNHEY, SMNVEV (reference sequence). V lost 4 bases and J 3 bases, leaving 7 bases between the germline ends. The CDR3 sequence is 12 residues long. CDR3: CASSYGGYEQYF. CDR3 DNA sequence: TGTGCCAGCAGTTATGGCGGCTACGAGCAGTACTTC.

The chain carries TRBV27 and TRBJ2-7; the match to TRBD1 covers 7 bases. This CDR3 spans 14 amino acids. The V gene's germline CDR1 is MNHEY and CDR2 SMNVEV (reference sequence). The CDR3 DNA is TGTGCCAGCAGTTTGAACCCGACAGGGTTCCCCCTCTTGGTT. It yields the protein CASSLNPTGFPLLV.

The gene calls are TRBV30 and TRBJ2-5; weak D call: TRBD2 (6 bases). Trimming shortened V by 1 base and J by 2 bases, and 11 bases separated the two germline ends. The CDR3 sequence is 14 residues long. Germline assignment: CDR1 GTSNPN and CDR2 SVGIG (reference sequence). CDR3 in DNA: TGTGCCTGGAGTGCCGCTAGCGCACAAGAGACCCAGTACTTC. Amino acids: CAWSAASAQETQYF.

The genes are TRBV5-4 and TRBJ2-5, with TRBD2 matching 8 bases. The CDR3 has 15 amino acids. V was clipped by 3 bases and J by 1 base; unmatched bases: 5. Germline CDR1 SGHNT, CDR2 YYREEE (reference sequence). CDR3 bases: TGTGCCAGCAGCTCAGCGACTAGCGCCCAAGAGACCCAGTACTTC. Protein sequence: CASSSATSAQETQYF.

This clone showed up just once. This chain joins TRBV2 and TRBJ2-5; 7 bases match TRBD1. V shed 7 bases and J 4 bases; nucleotides not matched to a gene: 9. This CDR3 contains 14 residues. The germline V gene encodes CDR1 SNHLY and CDR2 FYNNEI. The CDR3 nucleotides read TGTGCCAGCATTATCGACAGGGCAGGAGAGACCCAGTACTTC. This translates into CASIIDRAGETQYF.

V is TRBV9 and J is TRBJ2-2, with 12 bases that match TRBD2. From germline, CDR1 is SGDLS and CDR2 YYNGEE. V lost 4 bases to trimming and J lost 6 bases; unmatched junction nucleotides: 10. The CDR3 loop spans 17 amino acids. CDR3 DNA sequence: TGTGCCAGCAGCTCCAGATATCTAGCGGGAGGGGCCGGGGAGCTGTTTTTT. Its translation: CASSSRYLAGGAGELFF.

V usage is TRBV2 and J usage is TRBJ2-7, with TRBD2 as a possible D gene (6 bases). Germline CDR1 is SNHLY and CDR2 is FYNNEI. The V end was cut by 6 bases, the J end by 0 bases, with 12 bases between. This CDR3 comprises 14 residues. CDR3 region: CASRGDSASYEQYF. CDR3 sequence (DNA): TGTGCCAGCAGGGGGGACTCTGCCTCCTACGAGCAGTACTTC.

The J gene is TRBJ2-7, the V gene TRBV27; 9 positions match TRBD1. V shed 4 bases, J shed 0 bases, and the junction held 13 bases outside the gene matches. The germline V gene encodes CDR1 MNHEY and CDR2 SMNVEV (reference sequence). The CDR3 runs to 18 residues. The CDR3 sequence is CASSSSGTGLPRSYEQYF. In nucleotides, the CDR3 is TGTGCCAGCAGTTCCAGCGGGACAGGGTTACCTCGCTCCTACGAGCAGTACTTC.

The chain is built from TRBV18 and TRBJ2-7; TRBD2 matches 7 bases. Losses at the gene ends were 2 bases for V and 3 bases for J; bases not matched to a gene: 4. The CDR3 loop spans 14 amino acids. CDR1 is KGHSH, CDR2 LQKENI, per germline. This chain's CDR3 is CASSPGAGFYEQYF. As DNA, the CDR3 is TGTGCCAGCTCACCAGGAGCGGGGTTCTACGAGCAGTACTTC.

This clone was observed a single time. The chain recombines TRBV30 with TRBJ2-2; D is perhaps TRBD1 (6 bases). The CDR3 runs to 13 residues. The V end was cut by 2 bases, the J end by 6 bases, with 10 bases between. Germline V gene sequence: CDR1 GTSNPN, CDR2 SVGIG (reference sequence). The CDR3: CAWSRGGPGELFF. DNA of the CDR3: TGTGCCTGGAGTCGTGGGGGCCCCGGGGAGCTGTTTTTT.

The genes are TRBV30 and TRBJ1-4, with a weak D call TRBD1 (6 bases). The CDR3 is made up of 15 amino acids. Trimming shortened V by 2 bases and J by 5 bases, and 15 bases separated the two germline ends. Germline CDR1 and CDR2: GTSNPN and SVGIG (reference sequence). The CDR3, as DNA: TGTGCCTGGAGTCTAACCGGGAGGGGGAATGAAAAACTGTTTTTT. Translation gives CAWSLTGRGNEKLFF.

This clone was seen a few times. J is TRBJ2-1 and V is TRBV5-1; TRBD1 might be the D (6 bases). The length of the CDR3 is 18 residues. Germline-derived CDR1 and CDR2 are SGHRS and YFSETQ. Between the trimmed V and J ends, which lost 4 bases and 0 bases, there was a span of 20 bases. The chain's CDR3 is CASSPLSQPDSSYNEQFF. Written as DNA, the CDR3 is TGCGCCAGCAGCCCGCTCTCCCAACCGGACAGCTCCTACAATGAGCAGTTCTTC. Filled out from reference TRBV5-1 and TRBJ2-1, the complete variable domain reads KAGVTQTPRYLIKTRGQQVTLSCSPISGHRSVSWYQQTPGQGLQFLFEYFSETQRNKGNFPGRFSGRQFSNSRSEMNVSTLELGDSALYLCASSPLSQPDSSYNEQFFGPGTRLTVL.

This rearrangement joins TRBV30 to TRBJ1-4; no reliable D call. Germline-derived CDR1 and CDR2 are GTSNPN and SVGIG (reference sequence). The V end was cut by 3 bases, the J end by 7 bases, with 18 bases between. The CDR3 length is 15 residues. CDR3 coding DNA: TGTGCCTGGAGCACCCGGGCCTCTTGGGGTGAAAAACTGTTTTTT. Its translation: CAWSTRASWGEKLFF.

This chain links TRBV5-6 with TRBJ1-4; TRBD1 might be the D (6 bases). V was cut by 4 bases and J by 8 bases, with 18 bases left in between. Germline CDR1 and CDR2: SGHDT and YYEEEE. The CDR3 is 15 amino acids. The CDR3 sequence is CASSAGTKGWEKLFF. The CDR3 DNA reads TGTGCCAGCAGCGCCGGGACAAAAGGGTGGGAAAAACTGTTTTTT.

The chain links TRBV9 to TRBJ2-1; 10 bases map to TRBD1. This CDR3 has 17 residues. Germline loops: CDR1 SGDLS, CDR2 YYNGEE. J was trimmed by 0 bases and V by 4 bases; bases with no gene match: 7. The CDR3 DNA reads as TGTGCCAGCAGCACGCTAAGGACAGGGGGCTCCTACAATGAGCAGTTCTTC. Its translation: CASSTLRTGGSYNEQFF. Variable domain in full (rest from reference TRBV9 and TRBJ2-1): DSGVTQTPKHLITATGQRVTLRCSPRSGDLSVYWYQQSLDQGLQFLIQYYNGEERAKGNILERFSAQQFPDLHSELNLSSLELGDSALYFCASSTLRTGGSYNEQFFGPGTRLTVL.

The chain uses TRBV30 and TRBJ1-1; D gene uncertain. V shed 0 bases and J shed 1 base, with 6 bases lying between them. CDR1 GTSNPN and CDR2 SVGIG come from the germline V gene (reference sequence). The CDR3 totals 13 residues. The CDR3, as DNA: TGTGCCTGGAGTGTGGAAGGGAACACTGAAGCTTTCTTT. It encodes CAWSVEGNTEAFF. Full variable domain (missing parts from reference TRBV30 and TRBJ1-1): SQTIHQWPATLVQPVGSPLSLECTVEGTSNPNLYWYRQAAGRGLQLLFYSVGIGQISSEVPQNLSASRPQDRQFILSSKKLLLSDSGFYLCAWSVEGNTEAFFGQGTRLTVV.

The chain combines TRBV6-5 with TRBJ2-7; D remains ambiguous. The CDR3 is 13 residues long. V lost 7 bases to trimming and J lost 6 bases, with 16 bases between them. Germline CDR1 reads MNHEY; CDR2 reads SVGAGI. The CDR3 sequence: CASNRERASEQYF. The CDR3 DNA is TGTGCCAGCAATAGGGAAAGGGCTTCCGAGCAGTACTTC.

This chain connects TRBV30 to TRBJ1-1; the D is unclear. Trimming left V 2 bases short and J 0 bases short, with 10 bases between. Germline V gene lookup returns CDR1 GTSNPN and CDR2 SVGIG (reference sequence). The CDR3 is made up of 14 amino acids. CDR3 DNA sequence: TGTGCCTGGAGTAGTTTCGCCATGAACACTGAAGCTTTCTTT. Its protein is CAWSSFAMNTEAFF.

The chain joins TRBV28 to TRBJ1-3; D ambiguous. Germline CDR1 and CDR2: MDHEN and SYDVKM. The CDR3 runs 13 residues. V was clipped by 9 bases and J by 5 bases, with 14 bases between them. In nucleotides, the CDR3 is TGTGCCAGTCAGGATTTACACCGAAACACCATATATTTT. Translated: CASQDLHRNTIYF.

The chain joins TRBV2 to TRBJ1-4, with D hard to call. The CDR3 has 14 amino acids. Trimming left V 5 bases short and J 4 bases short, with 11 bases between. Germline CDR1 is SNHLY and CDR2 is FYNNEI. CDR3 in DNA: TGTGCCAGCAGTAGGGCTGCTCTTAATGAAAAACTGTTTTTT. Protein: CASSRAALNEKLFF.

The rearrangement joins TRBV7-9 to TRBJ1-6; TRBD1 aligns across 9 bases. The CDR3 covers 15 residues. The junction had 9 bases not matched to a gene; V was cut back by 5 bases and J by 10 bases. CDR1 and CDR2 from the germline V gene are SEHNR and FQNEAQ (reference sequence). The CDR3 reads CASSRGTGPDSPLHF. In nucleotides, the CDR3 is TGTGCCAGCAGCCGCGGGACAGGGCCCGACTCACCCCTCCACTTT.

This clone is labeled as large. The rearrangement joins TRBV7-8 to TRBJ2-7; possible D gene TRBD1, 5 bases. Trimming took 5 bases from V and 2 from J, leaving 10 bases between them. The CDR3 totals 13 residues. Germline CDR1 and CDR2: SGHVS and FQNEAQ. CDR3 sequence (DNA): TGTGCCAGCAGCGAGGACACGACCTACGAGCAGTACTTC. Translation gives CASSEDTTYEQYF.

V is TRBV7-2 and J is TRBJ2-7; 13 bases match TRBD2. Trimming took 5 bases from V and 5 from J; bases not matched to a gene: 3. The CDR3 spans 14 residues. Germline V gives CDR1 SGHTA, CDR2 FQGNSA. The CDR3 coding sequence is TGTGCCAGCAGCCACGGACTAGCGGGAGACGAGCAGTACTTC. It specifies CASSHGLAGDEQYF.

The chain has TRBV30 and TRBJ2-6; 8 bases match TRBD1. CDR1 and CDR2 (germline): GTSNPN, SVGIG (reference sequence). There are 18 residues in the CDR3. Trimming at V came to 0 bases and at J to 5 bases, leaving 12 bases not matched to a gene. This CDR3 is CAWSVRPRGRGRANVLTF. CDR3 bases: TGTGCCTGGAGTGTACGACCCAGGGGGCGCGGTAGGGCCAACGTCCTGACTTTC. The full variable domain, with the rest looked up from reference TRBV30 and TRBJ2-6, is SQTIHQWPATLVQPVGSPLSLECTVEGTSNPNLYWYRQAAGRGLQLLFYSVGIGQISSEVPQNLSASRPQDRQFILSSKKLLLSDSGFYLCAWSVRPRGRGRANVLTFGAGSRLTVL.

The chain carries TRBV18 and TRBJ1-1, with TRBD1 matching 9 bases. Germline lookup yields CDR1 KGHSH and CDR2 LQKENI. The J segment lost 5 bases and the V segment lost 4 bases, leaving 5 bases of the junction unmatched. The CDR3 sequence is 14 residues long. In DNA form, the CDR3 reads TGTGCCAGCTCACTACAGACAGGGGGGACTGAAGCTTTCTTT. The encoded protein is CASSLQTGGTEAFF.

This sequence joins TRBV19 and TRBJ2-7, with 8 bases lining up with TRBD1. Germline values: CDR1 LNHDA, CDR2 SQIVND (reference sequence). V gave up 3 bases and J gave up 5 bases; unmatched junction bases: 6. CDR3 length: 14 amino acids. The CDR3 sequence: CASSIGWTGNEQYF. The CDR3 nucleotides read TGTGCCAGTAGTATCGGGTGGACAGGGAACGAGCAGTACTTC.

This clone was counted a few times. The V gene is TRBV2, the J gene TRBJ1-6; TRBD1 is a possible D gene (5 bases). V was trimmed by 7 bases and J by 6 bases, leaving 10 bases between them. CDR1 and CDR2 (germline): SNHLY, FYNNEI. The CDR3 is made up of 13 amino acids. Here the CDR3 reads CASTTVANSPLHF. CDR3 DNA sequence: TGTGCCAGCACGACAGTTGCTAATTCACCCCTCCACTTT.

The chain uses TRBV18 and TRBJ2-3, with 10 bases matching TRBD2. CDR1 KGHSH and CDR2 LQKENI come from the germline V gene. The CDR3 extends over 17 amino acids. V was clipped by 4 bases and J by 2 bases; unmatched bases: 9. CDR3 in DNA: TGTGCCAGCTCACAATGGACTAGCGGCCCTTTCACAGATACGCAGTATTTT. It codes for CASSQWTSGPFTDTQYF.

This clone came up a few times. This chain joins TRBV10-3 and TRBJ1-1, with D tentatively TRBD1 (6 bases). CDR3 length: 15 residues. V was cut by 3 bases and J by 0 bases, with 11 bases left in between. CDR1 is ENHRY and CDR2 is SYGVKD in the germline V gene. CDR3 amino acids: CAISDQGQMNTEAFF. The CDR3 DNA reads as TGTGCCATCAGTGATCAGGGACAAATGAACACTGAAGCTTTCTTT.

V gene TRBV14 combines with J gene TRBJ1-2, with 8 bases lining up with TRBD1. The CDR3 is made up of 15 amino acids. V shed 1 base and J 4 bases; nucleotides not matched to a gene: 5. In germline, CDR1 is SGHDN, CDR2 FVKESK. For the CDR3, the DNA is TGTGCCAGCAGCCAAGCGGACAGGGCCCGCTATGGCTACACCTTC. Amino acids: CASSQADRARYGYTF.

The rearrangement links TRBV7-6 to TRBJ2-1; no definite D call. This CDR3 is built from 12 residues. V lost 1 base to trimming and J lost 5 bases, with 3 bases between them. Germline V gene lookup returns CDR1 SGHVS and CDR2 FNYEAQ. This CDR3 reads CASSLGHNEQFF. CDR3 nucleotide sequence: TGTGCCAGCAGCTTAGGGCACAATGAGCAGTTCTTC.

Only one count was recorded for this clone. The rearrangement joins TRBV5-1 to TRBJ2-3; no clear D. Trimming left V 2 bases short and J 5 bases short, with 3 bases between. There are 11 residues in the CDR3. Germline-derived CDR1 and CDR2 are SGHRS and YFSETQ. The DNA of the CDR3 is TGCGCCAGCAGCTTCAGAGATACGCAGTATTTT. Amino acids: CASSFRDTQYF.